The T cell receptor (beta chain) under discussion was sequenced for a study of spatial heterogeneity in lung cancer. Time point given: blood at routine non-recurrence follow-up after resection. MiXCR, applied by TCRdb to the 5' RACE reads, yields one record per CDR3 protein. The repertoire holds tens of thousands of distinct CDR3 sequences, with roughly 21% as singletons. Per germline, CDR1 LGHDT and CDR2 YNNKEL (reference sequence). V was clipped by 0 bases and J by 6 bases, with 12 bases between them. The CDR3 has 15 amino acids. The chain joins TRBV3-1 to TRBJ2-4, with a weak D call TRBD2 (5 bases). The input for sequencing was PBMCs, taken at follow-up. The receptor's source is a male donor with early-stage non-small cell lung cancer. The CDR3 bases are TGTGCCAGCAGCCAAGAAACGGGGTATGGAAACATTCAGTACTTC. It specifies CASSQETGYGNIQYF.